These T cell receptor beta chains were read from a single sample in a study of radiotherapy plus CTLA-4 blockade in lung cancer. Measured with immunoSEQ multiplex PCR; TCRdb has only the in-frame clones, and not every one. This table has 45,000 to 55,000 clones, 76% appearing once. Source: peripheral blood, taken from a patient treated with radiotherapy plus ipilimumab. The origin of the receptors is a human donor with non-small cell lung cancer who had stable disease on radiotherapy plus ipilimumab. Each CDR3 is given with its conserved first and last residue. D genes are given only for firm matches. The listing skips clone size in some rows; elsewhere it reads once, few, many or a size class.

j_gene,abundance,d_gene,v_gene,CDR3aa,CDR3nt
TRBJ1-3,NA,NA,TRBV29-1,CSVEVGGNTIYF,TGCAGCGTTGAGGTCGGGGGAAACACCATATATTTT
TRBJ2-2,few,TRBD1,TRBV7-2,CASSSKPGQGLTGELFF,TGTGCCAGCAGCTCAAAGCCGGGACAGGGACTCACCGGGGAGCTGTTTTTT
TRBJ1-5,NA,NA,TRBV7-2,CASSTDWSQPQHF,TGTGCCAGCAGCACCGACTGGAGTCAGCCCCAGCATTTT
TRBJ1-4,NA,TRBD1,TRBV6-1,CASEGAANEKLFF,TGTGCCAGCGAGGGGGCAGCTAATGAAAAACTGTTTTTT
TRBJ2-7,NA,NA,TRBV19,CATTQGYYEQYF,TGTGCCACAACCCAGGGATACTACGAGCAGTACTTC
TRBJ1-5,NA,NA,TRBV7-9,CASSTGTKGGQPQHF,TGTGCCAGCAGCACCGGGACAAAGGGTGGTCAGCCCCAGCATTTT
TRBJ2-3,NA,NA,TRBV10-1,CASTLSTDTQYF,TGCGCCAGCACATTGAGCACAGATACGCAGTATTTT
TRBJ1-3,NA,NA,TRBV7-9,CASSSKGGRAGNTIYF,TGTGCCAGCAGCTCCAAGGGAGGCAGGGCTGGAAACACCATATATTTT
TRBJ2-3,NA,NA,TRBV18,CASSPTVDTQYF,TGTGCCAGCTCACCCACCGTAGATACGCAGTATTTT
TRBJ2-5,NA,TRBD2,TRBV5-4,CASSSGGSETQYF,TGTGCCAGCAGTTCGGGGGGGAGTGAGACCCAGTACTTC
TRBJ2-3,NA,NA,TRBV5-1,CASSLEGGRTDTQYF,TGCGCCAGCAGCTTAGAGGGGGGGCGTACAGATACGCAGTATTTT
TRBJ1-2,few,TRBD1,TRBV10-3,CAISAGQNYGYTF,TGTGCCATCAGCGCGGGACAGAACTATGGCTACACCTTC
TRBJ2-5,NA,TRBD1,TRBV2,CASKPGTVQETQYF,TGTGCCAGCAAGCCCGGGACAGTCCAAGAGACCCAGTACTTC
TRBJ2-7,NA,TRBD2,TRBV11-2,CASSLGRGGLNEQYF,TGTGCCAGCAGCTTAGGGCGGGGGGGCTTGAACGAGCAGTACTTC
TRBJ2-2,NA,NA,TRBV5-4,CASSLGTPNTGELFF,TGTGCCAGCAGCTTGGGGACGCCGAACACCGGGGAGCTGTTTTTT
TRBJ2-5,NA,TRBD2,TRBV6-6,CASSFPGGQETQYF,TGTGCCAGCAGTTTTCCGGGAGGACAAGAGACCCAGTACTTC
TRBJ2-3,NA,NA,TRBV7-9,CASSIPPDYHTDTQYF,TGTGCCAGCTCAATCCCCCCCGACTATCACACAGATACGCAGTATTTT
TRBJ1-1,NA,TRBD1,TRBV19,CASSTYRDRASRAFF,TGTGCCAGTAGTACATACCGGGACAGGGCCTCGAGAGCTTTCTTT
TRBJ1-1,NA,NA,TRBV18,CASSPQRGGGHKFHIMNTEAFF,TGTGCCAGCTCACCACAAAGGGGCGGTGGACACAAGTTCCACATTATGAACACTGAAGCTTTCTTT
TRBJ2-7,NA,TRBD1,TRBV18,CASSTGTGEEQYF,TGTGCCAGCTCAACCGGGACAGGGGAAGAGCAGTACTTC
TRBJ1-1,NA,NA,TRBV15,CATSRDWTAGYTEAFF,TGTGCCACCAGCAGAGACTGGACAGCCGGATACACTGAAGCTTTCTTT
TRBJ2-2,NA,TRBD1,TRBV18,CASSPTQGATGELFF,TGTGCCAGCTCTCCAACTCAGGGGGCCACCGGGGAGCTGTTTTTT
TRBJ2-1,few,TRBD2,TRBV6-1,CASSENLGLAGGRFF,TGTGCCAGCAGTGAAAATCTCGGACTAGCGGGGGGCCGGTTCTTC
TRBJ1-1,NA,NA,TRBV2,CASTGRTQGNTEAFF,TGTGCCAGCACCGGACGTACACAGGGTAACACTGAAGCTTTCTTT
TRBJ1-3,once,TRBD1,TRBV9,CASSGTGARSGNTIYF,TGTGCCAGCAGCGGGACAGGCGCCCGCTCTGGAAACACCATATATTTT